The clone carrying this T cell receptor beta chain was detected only a few times. Its antigen is currently unknown. The sample is drawn from a study of blood T cells in healthy people across ages. Primed by a sample-barcoded 5' primer and a J-beta primer mix, a second PCR proceeded for about 6 to 12 cycles. The authors tagged each cDNA molecule using a template-switch adaptor with 12 random nucleotides. TCRdb re-called the 5' RACE reads with MiXCR, one entry per CDR3 protein. The sample contains about a million distinct CDR3 sequences, about 53% of which appear only once. General study points: For the donors, CMV status was unknown and possibly confounded expanded clonotype changes. As age increased, TCR beta diversity per million T cells fell in a roughly linear fashion. It was the long-lived donors that had more naive CD4+ cells and higher diversity than aged donors.

The sequencing input was blood. This clonotype originated in a woman aged 60 to 75 in good health.

The CDR3 is CASKGDQETQYF. The CDR3 nucleotides are TGTGCCAGCAAAGGGGACCAAGAGACCCAGTACTTC. The genes are TRBV2 and TRBJ2-5; possible D gene TRBD1, 5 bases. The V end lost 7 bases, the J end lost 0 bases, and 6 bases lay between the germline ends. CDR3 length equals 12 residues. Germline CDR1 reads SNHLY; CDR2 reads FYNNEI. Using reference TRBV2 and TRBJ2-5 for the parts outside the CDR3, the full variable domain is EPEVTQTPSHQVTQMGQEVILRCVPISNHLYFYWYRQILGQKVEFLVSFYNNEISEKSEIFDDQFSVERPDGSNFTLKIRSTKLEDSAMYFCASKGDQETQYFGPGTRLLVL.